There are a few counts of the clone carrying this T cell receptor (beta chain). The length of the CDR3 is 17 residues. The junction had 17 bases not matched to a gene; V was cut back by 6 bases and J by 4 bases. The germline gives CDR1 MNHEY, CDR2 SVGAGI. The data derive from a study of human T cells and chemical hapten exposure. In the study overall: Readings were taken at 6 days from patch tests that had applied 0.01% DPC to the upper back.

TCRdb used MiXCR to reprocess the RACE reads, holding one entry per CDR3 protein. This repertoire shows approximately 320,000 distinct CDR3 sequences, about 5% found once; its top ten account for around 8%. Time point meaning: pre-sensitization, week 0. Stated treatment: therapeutic diphenylcyclopropenone sensitization with weekly scalp DPC. The input for sequencing was whole blood, taken in connection with sensitization to the hapten diphenylcyclopropenone (DPC). The sequence was collected from a woman aged 18-35 years with alopecia areata. Some clones in this sample may be carry-over from other donors' samples. The chain carries TRBV6-5 and TRBJ1-2, with 7 bases identical to TRBD1. CDR3 bases: TGTGCCAGCAGCATTAGACAGGGAAGCCCGCTCGTCTATGGCTACACCTTC. This gives the protein CASSIRQGSPLVYGYTF.